The source of this TCR beta chain is a study of blood T cell repertoires in COVID-19. Across the study: The study drew acute and convalescent COVID-19 samples from the United States, Italy and Spain. The analysed material was cDNA or gDNA that came from T cells, B-cell-depleted T cells, or PBMCs.

Study processing details: It was from reference gene primer amplification that nucleated cell counts were estimated. Clones were sequenced by immunoSEQ multiplex PCR, and TCRdb holds only the in-frame ones, with some missing. V and J calls and clone size are as listed in that table; D and trimming were resolved from the DNA. The top ten hold 5.5% to 7.5% of the sample, which has more than 95,000 clones, roughly 74% seen once. There are 17 residues in the CDR3. Germline CDR1 reads SGHNT; CDR2 reads YENEEA. The ends lost 1 base at V and 1 base at J; junction bases unmatched: 7. The V call is TRBV11-3, the J call TRBJ2-5, with 9 nucleotides matching TRBD2. The sequencing input was peripheral blood. The TCR was taken from an elderly man with COVID-19, enrolled during active disease. CDR3 sequence: CASSLGVGSGGQETQYF. CDR3 bases: TGTGCCAGCAGCTTAGGTGTTGGTAGCGGGGGCCAAGAGACCCAGTACTTC.